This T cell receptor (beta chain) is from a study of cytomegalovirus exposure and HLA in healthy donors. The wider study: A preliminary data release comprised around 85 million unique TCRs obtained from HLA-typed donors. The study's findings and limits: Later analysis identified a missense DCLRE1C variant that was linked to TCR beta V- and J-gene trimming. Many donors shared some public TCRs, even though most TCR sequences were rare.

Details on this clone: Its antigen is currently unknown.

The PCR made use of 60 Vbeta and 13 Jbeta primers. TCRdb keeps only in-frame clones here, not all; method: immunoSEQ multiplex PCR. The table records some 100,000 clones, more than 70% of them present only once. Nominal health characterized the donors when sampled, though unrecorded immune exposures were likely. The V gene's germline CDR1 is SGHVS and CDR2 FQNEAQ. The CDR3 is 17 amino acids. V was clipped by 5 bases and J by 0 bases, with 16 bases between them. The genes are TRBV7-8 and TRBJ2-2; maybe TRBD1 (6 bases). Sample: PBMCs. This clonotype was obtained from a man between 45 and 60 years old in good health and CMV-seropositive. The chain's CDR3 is CASSRRVGQPNTGELFF. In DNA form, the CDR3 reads TGTGCCAGCAGCCGAAGGGTCGGACAGCCGAACACCGGGGAGCTGTTTTTT.